This is a list of T cell receptor beta chains from one sample in a study of T-cell memory formation after mild COVID-19. TCRdb recomputed calls from the 5' RACE reads with MiXCR, one row per CDR3 protein. Here the sample spans 150,000 or so distinct CDR3 sequences, around 13% being singletons. Sequencing used PBMCs or a T cell subset sorted from them (not recorded which). These receptor sequences come from an adult woman who had mild COVID-19 (a few samples of this study predate the infection). Cell type and time point are not known. CDR3s include the opening cysteine and the closing phenylalanine or tryptophan. Fields, in order: CDR3 DNA, CDR3 protein, V gene, D gene, J gene, clone size. D genes are given only for firm matches. Some rows mark clone size as missing; the rest say once, few, many or name a class of expanded clone.

CDR3 DNA: TGTGCCAGCAGCCAAGACGACAGGGCTTACGATGACACTGAAGCTTTCTTT
CDR3 protein: CASSQDDRAYDDTEAFF
V gene: TRBV4-2
D gene: TRBD1
J gene: TRBJ1-1
clone size: -

CDR3 DNA: TGCGCCAGCAGCTTGGCCTCGATTGGCCCCTACGAGCAGTACTTC
CDR3 protein: CASSLASIGPYEQYF
V gene: TRBV5-1
D gene: -
J gene: TRBJ2-7
clone size: -

CDR3 DNA: TGCGCCAGCAGCCAAGATGATCGATACGAGCAGTACTTC
CDR3 protein: CASSQDDRYEQYF
V gene: TRBV4-1
D gene: -
J gene: TRBJ2-7
clone size: many

CDR3 DNA: TGCGCCAGCAGTGCTAGAGGGGAGACCCAGTACTTC
CDR3 protein: CASSARGETQYF
V gene: TRBV5-1
D gene: -
J gene: TRBJ2-5
clone size: -

CDR3 DNA: TGTGCCAGCAGCAATAGATCGGGTCAGTCCGGGGAGCTGTTTTTT
CDR3 protein: CASSNRSGQSGELFF
V gene: TRBV9
D gene: -
J gene: TRBJ2-2
clone size: -

CDR3 DNA: TGCGCCAGCAGCTTAACGGGGATGGCTGAGCAGTTCTTC
CDR3 protein: CASSLTGMAEQFF
V gene: TRBV5-1
D gene: -
J gene: TRBJ2-1
clone size: few

CDR3 DNA: TGTGCCAGCTCACCGCTCGCCGGGACAGCGAACACTGAAGCTTTCTTT
CDR3 protein: CASSPLAGTANTEAFF
V gene: TRBV18
D gene: TRBD1
J gene: TRBJ1-1
clone size: many

CDR3 DNA: TGTGCCAGCAGTGAGGACAGGGGTTTGGAGGGGCATTTT
CDR3 protein: CASSEDRGLEGHF
V gene: TRBV2
D gene: TRBD1
J gene: TRBJ1-5
clone size: -

CDR3 DNA: TGCAGTGGCTTAGCGGGGGGGCGCACAGATACGCAGTATTTT
CDR3 protein: CSGLAGGRTDTQYF
V gene: TRBV20-1
D gene: TRBD2
J gene: TRBJ2-3
clone size: -

CDR3 DNA: TGTGCCAGCAGCCAATTCGCGGGCTTGGAGCAGTTCTTC
CDR3 protein: CASSQFAGLEQFF
V gene: TRBV3-1
D gene: -
J gene: TRBJ2-1
clone size: few

CDR3 DNA: TGTGCCAGCAGCTCGAGGGGTCTCCTTAGAGGGGATGAGCAGTTCTTC
CDR3 protein: CASSSRGLLRGDEQFF
V gene: TRBV7-3
D gene: -
J gene: TRBJ2-1
clone size: -

CDR3 DNA: TGTGCCAGCAGCCCGACAGGCGGGAGCGTACCAGATACGCAGTATTTT
CDR3 protein: CASSPTGGSVPDTQYF
V gene: TRBV9
D gene: -
J gene: TRBJ2-3
clone size: few

CDR3 DNA: TGTGCCAGCAGCTTGGGGCTAAACAATGAGCAGTTCTTC
CDR3 protein: CASSLGLNNEQFF
V gene: TRBV7-2
D gene: -
J gene: TRBJ2-1
clone size: many

CDR3 DNA: TGTGCCAGCAGCTCGGGACAGGGTGGCGCCGGGGAGCTGTTTTTT
CDR3 protein: CASSSGQGGAGELFF
V gene: TRBV7-7
D gene: TRBD1
J gene: TRBJ2-2
clone size: few

CDR3 DNA: TGTGCCATCAGTGAACAGGACAGGACTGAAGCTTTCTTT
CDR3 protein: CAISEQDRTEAFF
V gene: TRBV10-3
D gene: TRBD1
J gene: TRBJ1-1
clone size: -

CDR3 DNA: TGTGCCAGCGCCCGCTACTACGAGCAGTACTTC
CDR3 protein: CASARYYEQYF
V gene: TRBV7-2
D gene: -
J gene: TRBJ2-7
clone size: many

CDR3 DNA: TGTGCCAGTAGTATAACCGGGGAGCTGTTTTTT
CDR3 protein: CASSITGELFF
V gene: TRBV19
D gene: -
J gene: TRBJ2-2
clone size: -

CDR3 DNA: TGTGCCAGCAGCAACAACAGGGGGCAGACAGATACGCAGTATTTT
CDR3 protein: CASSNNRGQTDTQYF
V gene: TRBV7-9
D gene: TRBD1
J gene: TRBJ2-3
clone size: -

CDR3 DNA: TGCGCCAGCAGCCAAACTAGTTCCCCGGCCTACGAGCAGTACTTC
CDR3 protein: CASSQTSSPAYEQYF
V gene: TRBV4-1
D gene: -
J gene: TRBJ2-7
clone size: few

CDR3 DNA: TGCGCCAGCAGCCTTCTCCCCGACACCAGCGGGGGGACCCAGTACTTC
CDR3 protein: CASSLLPDTSGGTQYF
V gene: TRBV5-1
D gene: TRBD2
J gene: TRBJ2-5
clone size: -

CDR3 DNA: TGTGCCACCAGCAGAGTCCTTAGTTATGGCTACACCTTC
CDR3 protein: CATSRVLSYGYTF
V gene: TRBV15
D gene: -
J gene: TRBJ1-2
clone size: -

CDR3 DNA: TGTGCCAGCTCACCTCCTTGGACAGGAGAGGCCTATGGCTACACCTTC
CDR3 protein: CASSPPWTGEAYGYTF
V gene: TRBV18
D gene: TRBD1
J gene: TRBJ1-2
clone size: -

CDR3 DNA: TGTGCCAGCAACATAAACCCCGGGACAGGGTTGCGCTACGAGCAGTACTTC
CDR3 protein: CASNINPGTGLRYEQYF
V gene: TRBV2
D gene: TRBD1
J gene: TRBJ2-7
clone size: -

CDR3 DNA: TGTGCCATCAGTGATGGGATGGCTGAAGCTTTCTTT
CDR3 protein: CAISDGMAEAFF
V gene: TRBV10-3
D gene: -
J gene: TRBJ1-1
clone size: few

CDR3 DNA: TGTGCCAGCAGTTTTGTCGGCTCCTCCTACAATGAGCAGTTCTTC
CDR3 protein: CASSFVGSSYNEQFF
V gene: TRBV12-3/TRBV12-4
D gene: -
J gene: TRBJ2-1
clone size: few

CDR3 DNA: TGTGCCAGCAGCTCCCAGGGGGCGCGTGGCTACACCTTC
CDR3 protein: CASSSQGARGYTF
V gene: TRBV7-2
D gene: TRBD1
J gene: TRBJ1-2
clone size: few

CDR3 DNA: TGTGCCAGCAGGACGGGGGTAGGCACAGATACGCAGTATTTT
CDR3 protein: CASRTGVGTDTQYF
V gene: TRBV6-5
D gene: -
J gene: TRBJ2-3
clone size: few

CDR3 DNA: TGTGCCTGGATCCCAGGTCCGGGACAGTTCTACGAGCAGTACTTC
CDR3 protein: CAWIPGPGQFYEQYF
V gene: TRBV30
D gene: TRBD1
J gene: TRBJ2-7
clone size: -

CDR3 DNA: TGTGCCAGCAGTGAAGGGGGTCGGGGGGGGCCCTACAATGAGCAGTTCTTC
CDR3 protein: CASSEGGRGGPYNEQFF
V gene: TRBV2
D gene: TRBD2
J gene: TRBJ2-1
clone size: -

CDR3 DNA: TGTGCCAGCAGCTCCCCGGGTGGCTACACCTTC
CDR3 protein: CASSSPGGYTF
V gene: TRBV7-9
D gene: -
J gene: TRBJ1-2
clone size: -

CDR3 DNA: TGTGCCAGCAGCCGACTCAACAGGGCTACCATTGGCTACACCTTC
CDR3 protein: CASSRLNRATIGYTF
V gene: TRBV5-6
D gene: -
J gene: TRBJ1-2
clone size: many

CDR3 DNA: TGTGCCAGCAGTTATATCGGGATCACTGAAGCTTTCTTT
CDR3 protein: CASSYIGITEAFF
V gene: TRBV6-5
D gene: -
J gene: TRBJ1-1
clone size: -

CDR3 DNA: TGCAGTGCTACCACGGACAGCCAGATCTACGAGCAGTACTTC
CDR3 protein: CSATTDSQIYEQYF
V gene: TRBV20-1
D gene: -
J gene: TRBJ2-7
clone size: few

CDR3 DNA: TGTGCCAGCAGCTCAGGGGGAGACGAGCAGTACTTC
CDR3 protein: CASSSGGDEQYF
V gene: TRBV2
D gene: TRBD1
J gene: TRBJ2-7
clone size: few

CDR3 DNA: TGCAGTGTCCCGAGCTGGAGCGTAGCTATGTATGAGCAGTTCTTC
CDR3 protein: CSVPSWSVAMYEQFF
V gene: TRBV20-1
D gene: -
J gene: TRBJ2-1
clone size: -

CDR3 DNA: TGCGCCAGCAGCCAAACAGGGGAGGATACGCAGTATTTT
CDR3 protein: CASSQTGEDTQYF
V gene: TRBV5-1
D gene: TRBD1
J gene: TRBJ2-3
clone size: few

CDR3 DNA: TGCAGTGCCGTCAGGGATACGCAGTATTTT
CDR3 protein: CSAVRDTQYF
V gene: TRBV20-1
D gene: -
J gene: TRBJ2-3
clone size: few

CDR3 DNA: TGTGCCAGCAGCTCCCAGACCCCTTCTGTCTACAATGAGCAGTTCTTC
CDR3 protein: CASSSQTPSVYNEQFF
V gene: TRBV7-9
D gene: -
J gene: TRBJ2-1
clone size: few

CDR3 DNA: TGTGCCAGCAGCTCGCAGGGGGACAGGGGCTTTTCCAGGGAGACCCAGTACTTC
CDR3 protein: CASSSQGDRGFSRETQYF
V gene: TRBV7-8
D gene: TRBD1
J gene: TRBJ2-5
clone size: few

CDR3 DNA: TGTGCCAGCAGCTTAGGGCCCGGGACAGGGGAAGAGACCCAGTACTTC
CDR3 protein: CASSLGPGTGEETQYF
V gene: TRBV7-9
D gene: TRBD1
J gene: TRBJ2-5
clone size: -